A single sample gave rise to the 26 T cell receptor beta chains below, sequenced in a study of human T cells and chemical hapten exposure. Time point noted: patch test 2, 6 weeks after DPC sensitization. Described treatment: therapeutic diphenylcyclopropenone sensitization with weekly scalp DPC. TCRdb used MiXCR to reprocess the RACE reads, holding one entry per CDR3 protein. The table includes roughly 380,000 distinct CDR3 sequences, roughly 6.3% detected once. The sample here was whole blood, taken in connection with sensitization to the hapten diphenylcyclopropenone (DPC). These TCRs come from a woman under 30 with alopecia areata. Some clones in this sample may be carry-over from other donors' samples.

The J gene is TRBJ1-1, the V gene TRBV10-3, with a possible D match to TRBD1 (6 bases). V lost 10 bases and J 1 base, leaving 16 bases between the germline ends. The germline CDR1 and CDR2 sequences are ENHRY and SYGVKD. This CDR3 is 14 amino acids long. The CDR3 DNA follows: TGTGCCAGCCAAAAGTCGACAGGGAACACTGAAGCTTTCTTT. Its translation is CASQKSTGNTEAFF.

The V call is TRBV6-4, the J call TRBJ1-3; D call uncertain. Per germline, CDR1 MRHNA and CDR2 SNTAGT. The V end lost 5 bases, the J end lost 2 bases, and 7 bases lay between the germline ends. The length of the CDR3 is 13 residues. CDR3 amino acids: CASSSEPGNTIYF. The CDR3 nucleotides are TGTGCCAGCAGTTCCGAGCCTGGAAACACCATATATTTT.

This clonotype was detected a few times. The rearrangement links TRBV12-3 or TRBV12-4 to TRBJ2-7; no definite D call. Trimming cost V 5 bases and J 5 bases, with 16 bases left between them. The CDR3 is 14 amino acids. In nucleotides, the CDR3 is TGTGCCAGCAGTCGTACGGTCCCAGGCGACGAGCAGTACTTC. This gives the protein CASSRTVPGDEQYF.

The chain employs TRBV6-1 and TRBJ1-1, with 7 bases aligning to TRBD1. Germline V gene data show CDR1 as MNHNS and CDR2 as SASEGT. The V segment lost 6 bases and the J segment 2 bases; nucleotides outside the gene matches: 6. The CDR3 is 14 amino acids. The CDR3 coding sequence is TGTGCCAGCAGGGCGACAGGGAGAAACACTGAAGCTTTCTTT. Amino acid sequence: CASRATGRNTEAFF.

The V call is TRBV19, the J call TRBJ2-7; a weak D match, TRBD1 (5 bases). Trimming removed 5 bases at V and 7 bases at J, with 15 bases between. CDR3 size: 13 residues. CDR1 LNHDA and CDR2 SQIVND come from the germline V gene (reference sequence). CDR3 protein: CASSPGPRQEQYF. CDR3 bases: TGTGCCAGTAGTCCTGGGCCTCGACAGGAGCAGTACTTC.

This clonotype was seen a few times. The V call is TRBV15, the J call TRBJ2-5; D possibly uses TRBD1 or TRBD2 (5 bases each). In germline, CDR1 is LNHNV, CDR2 YYDKDF (reference sequence). The CDR3 totals 14 residues. The V and J ends lost 5 bases and 2 bases respectively, with 12 bases between them. This chain's CDR3 is CATSLGVGQETQYF. CDR3 nucleotides: TGTGCCACCAGCCTGGGGGTAGGACAAGAGACCCAGTACTTC.

This clonotype was seen many times. The chain combines TRBV7-6 with TRBJ1-5; TRBD1 might be the D (6 bases). CDR3 length: 16 residues. Trimming cost V 0 bases and J 5 bases, with 14 bases left between them. Germline V gene lookup returns CDR1 SGHVS and CDR2 FNYEAQ. CDR3 bases: TGTGCCAGCAGCTTAGCGGCAGGGGAGATGGATCAGCCCCAGCATTTT. It translates to CASSLAAGEMDQPQHF.

Ten or more counts support this clonotype. V gene TRBV6-5 combines with J gene TRBJ1-1; D is undetermined. Germline V gene sequence: CDR1 MNHEY, CDR2 SVGAGI. This CDR3 spans 16 amino acids. Deletions cut 3 bases from V and 1 base from J, with 15 bases between. The CDR3 region is CASSYHLRAANTEAFF. The CDR3 DNA follows: TGTGCCAGCAGTTATCATCTCCGGGCTGCGAACACTGAAGCTTTCTTT.

At least ten counts were recorded for this clonotype. The J gene is TRBJ1-3, the V gene TRBV7-2, with 10 bases identical to TRBD1. Germline V gives CDR1 SGHTA, CDR2 FQGNSA. V shed 3 bases and J 4 bases; nucleotides not matched to a gene: 9. The CDR3 has 17 amino acids. CDR3 in amino acids: CASSFLLGTGVGNTIYF. Here the CDR3 DNA reads TGTGCCAGCAGCTTTCTGCTCGGGACAGGGGTAGGAAACACCATATATTTT.

The CDR3 nucleotides are TGCAGTGCGGGGCGAAAAGATACGCAGTATTTT. Translated: CSAGRKDTQYF. V gene TRBV20-1 combines with J gene TRBJ2-3; a weak D match, TRBD1 (5 bases). The CDR3 spans 11 residues. The V gene lost 6 bases and the J gene lost 5 bases, with 9 bases spanning the gap. Germline CDR1 DFQATT, CDR2 SNEGSKA (reference sequence).

This clonotype showed up many times. The chain joins TRBV20-1 to TRBJ2-3, with 9 bases that match TRBD1. The germline V gene encodes CDR1 DFQATT and CDR2 SNEGSKA (reference sequence). Germline trimming cut 6 bases from V and 5 bases from J; bases unmatched to any gene: 6. The CDR3 spans 13 residues. CDR3 coding DNA: TGCAGTGCGCCACAGGGGGCAGTAGATACGCAGTATTTT. Its translation is CSAPQGAVDTQYF.

This clonotype turned up a few times. The J gene is TRBJ1-1, the V gene TRBV7-2; D perhaps matches TRBD1 (5 bases). V gave up 5 bases and J gave up 5 bases, with 12 bases separating them. Germline V CDR1 and CDR2: SGHTA, FQGNSA. The CDR3 has 13 amino acids. The CDR3 coding sequence is TGTGCCAGCAGCGCCACCCGGGGGACTGAAGCTTTCTTT. Translated, it gives CASSATRGTEAFF.

CDR3: CASSLETGSTRTQYF. As DNA, the CDR3 is TGTGCCAGCAGCCTAGAGACAGGGTCTACGAGGACCCAGTACTTC. The chain carries TRBV7-8 and TRBJ2-5; 7 bases line up with TRBD1. There are 15 residues in the CDR3. The V gene end was trimmed by 5 bases and the J gene end by 7 bases; junction bases not matched to a gene: 13. Germline assignment: CDR1 SGHVS and CDR2 FQNEAQ.

This clonotype has only one observation. The chain combines TRBV5-4 with TRBJ2-3; D is unresolved. The CDR3 extends over 16 amino acids. V dropped 0 bases and J dropped 2 bases, with 13 bases sitting between them. CDR1 and CDR2 (germline): SGHNT, YYREEE (reference sequence). CDR3 DNA sequence: TGTGCCAGCAGCTTGGCTGGTAGCCGGTTCACAGATACGCAGTATTTT. Protein: CASSLAGSRFTDTQYF.

The chain uses TRBV11-2 and TRBJ1-1, with 8 bases that match TRBD1. The V gene's germline CDR1 is SGHAT and CDR2 FQNNGV. V lost 1 base, J lost 4 bases, and 2 bases stayed unmatched. The CDR3 has 14 amino acids. CDR3: CASSLVTGGTEAFF. DNA of the CDR3: TGTGCCAGCAGCTTAGTTACAGGGGGCACTGAAGCTTTCTTT.

This clonotype was seen more than once but under ten times. The V call is TRBV11-1, the J call TRBJ1-6; TRBD1 is a possible D gene (6 bases). This CDR3 region has 15 residues. CDR1 is SGHAT and CDR2 is FQDESV in the germline V gene (reference sequence). V lost 5 bases and J lost 10, with 18 bases in between. The CDR3 loop is CASSTRNRVGSPLHF. The CDR3 DNA reads TGTGCCAGCAGCACCAGGAACAGGGTTGGGTCACCCCTCCACTTT.

This clonotype has more than one count but fewer than ten. V is TRBV4-3 and J is TRBJ2-1; D is unclear. Germline values: CDR1 LGHNA, CDR2 YSLEER. This CDR3 comprises 19 residues. V dropped 0 bases and J dropped 4 bases, with 22 bases sitting between them. DNA for the CDR3: TGCGCCAGCAGCCAAGATATTCCAGAAATCATTGCCGGGTACAATGAGCAGTTCTTC. Its translation is CASSQDIPEIIAGYNEQFF.

The rearrangement links TRBV15 to TRBJ1-4, with D unclear. V dropped 7 bases and J dropped 10 bases, with 19 bases sitting between them. Germline V gives CDR1 LNHNV, CDR2 YYDKDF (reference sequence). CDR3 length equals 14 residues. CDR3 protein: CATNPDRAAVKLFF. CDR3 DNA sequence: TGTGCCACCAATCCCGATCGGGCGGCGGTAAAACTGTTTTTT. Complete variable domain (other parts from reference TRBV15 and TRBJ1-4): DAMVIQNPRYQVTQFGKPVTLSCSQTLNHNVMYWYQQKSSQAPKLLFHYYDKDFNNEADTPDNFQSRRPNTSFCFLDIRSPGLGDTAMYLCATNPDRAAVKLFFGSGTQLSVL.

This clonotype has a count of ten or more. The chain joins TRBV7-2 to TRBJ1-5, with unresolved D. V shed 3 bases and J shed 6 bases, with 9 bases lying between them. CDR1 SGHTA and CDR2 FQGNSA come from the germline V gene. The CDR3 is 13 residues long. CDR3 residues: CASSFVVLQPQHF. For the CDR3, the DNA is TGTGCCAGCAGCTTTGTGGTACTTCAGCCCCAGCATTTT.

This clonotype came up many times. The chain joins TRBV6-2 or TRBV6-3 to TRBJ1-5; TRBD1 matches 9 bases. Germline CDR1 is MNHEY and CDR2 is SVGEGT. The CDR3 is made up of 14 amino acids. Trimming cost V 5 bases and J 5 bases; bases outside gene matches: 4. The CDR3 loop is CASSETGGHQPQHF. DNA for the CDR3: TGTGCCAGCAGTGAAACAGGGGGCCATCAGCCCCAGCATTTT.

The rearrangement joins TRBV12-3 or TRBV12-4 to TRBJ1-2; 10 bases agree with TRBD1. CDR3 length equals 16 residues. The J segment lost 4 bases and the V segment lost 5 bases, leaving 10 bases of the junction unmatched. CDR3 in DNA: TGTGCCAGCAGTGATGACGACAGGGGGCTTGTCTATGGCTACACCTTC. Protein product: CASSDDDRGLVYGYTF.

This clonotype was picked up a small number of times. V is TRBV7-3 and J is TRBJ2-1; 10 nucleotides match TRBD2. The V and J ends lost 5 bases and 6 bases, in that order; junction bases with no gene match: 13. Per germline, CDR1 SGHTA and CDR2 FQGTGA. The CDR3 spans 17 residues. The CDR3 here is CASSPDRVPSGGNEQFF. CDR3 sequence (DNA): TGTGCCAGCAGCCCGGACAGGGTCCCTAGCGGGGGCAATGAGCAGTTCTTC.

The table lists this clonotype with a few counts. V is TRBV4-3 and J is TRBJ2-3; D uncertain. The CDR3 spans 16 residues. V was shortened by 0 bases and J by 4 bases, with 14 bases between the two germline ends. The germline V gene encodes CDR1 LGHNA and CDR2 YSLEER. The CDR3 protein is CASSQDLRVLADTQYF. The DNA of the CDR3 is TGCGCCAGCAGCCAAGATCTAAGAGTACTCGCAGATACGCAGTATTTT.

The chain recombines TRBV29-1 with TRBJ2-3; no clear D. The CDR3 loop spans 13 amino acids. V was clipped by 5 bases and J by 0 bases, with 9 bases between them. Germline values: CDR1 SQVTM, CDR2 ANQGSEA. CDR3 protein: CSVSSTSTDTQYF. The CDR3 DNA is TGCAGCGTTAGTTCCACTAGCACAGATACGCAGTATTTT.

This clonotype was recorded a few times. The genes are TRBV5-1 and TRBJ1-2, with no clear D. Trimming removed 0 bases at V and 0 bases at J, with 9 bases between. In germline, CDR1 is SGHRS, CDR2 YFSETQ. The CDR3 spans 15 residues. The CDR3 DNA reads TGCGCCAGCAGCTTGGATAGCAGTCCTAACTATGGCTACACCTTC. It specifies CASSLDSSPNYGYTF.

This sequence joins TRBV7-2 and TRBJ2-3; 8 positions match TRBD2. The CDR3 runs to 16 residues. Trimming at V came to 2 bases and at J to 2 bases, leaving 6 bases not matched to a gene. Looked up from germline, CDR1 is SGHTA and CDR2 is FQGNSA. The DNA of the CDR3 is TGTGCCAGCAGCTTAAGTAGCGGGGTTAACACAGATACGCAGTATTTT. It encodes CASSLSSGVNTDTQYF. Complete variable domain (other parts from reference TRBV7-2 and TRBJ2-3): GAGVSQSPSNKVTEKGKDVELRCDPISGHTALYWYRQSLGQGLEFLIYFQGNSAPDKSGLPSDRFSAERTGGSVSTLTIQRTQQEDSAVYLCASSLSSGVNTDTQYFGPGTRLTVL.